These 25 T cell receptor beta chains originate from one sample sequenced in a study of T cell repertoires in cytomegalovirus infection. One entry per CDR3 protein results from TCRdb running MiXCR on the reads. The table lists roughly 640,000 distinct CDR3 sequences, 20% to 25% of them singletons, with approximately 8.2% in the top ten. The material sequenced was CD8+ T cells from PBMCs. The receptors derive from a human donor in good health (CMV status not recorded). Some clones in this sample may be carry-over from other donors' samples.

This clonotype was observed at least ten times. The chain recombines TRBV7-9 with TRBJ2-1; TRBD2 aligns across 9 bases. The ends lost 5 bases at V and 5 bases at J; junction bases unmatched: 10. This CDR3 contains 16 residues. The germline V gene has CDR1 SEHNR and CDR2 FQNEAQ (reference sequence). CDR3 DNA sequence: TGTGCCAGCAGCCGCACGGAGCGGGGGGCCGACAATGAGCAGTTCTTC. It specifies CASSRTERGADNEQFF. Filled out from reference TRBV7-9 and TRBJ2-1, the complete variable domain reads DTGVSQNPRHKITKRGQNVTFRCDPISEHNRLYWYRQTLGQGPEFLTYFQNEAQLEKSRLLSDRFSAERPKGSFSTLEIQRTEQGDSAMYLCASSRTERGADNEQFFGPGTRLTVL.

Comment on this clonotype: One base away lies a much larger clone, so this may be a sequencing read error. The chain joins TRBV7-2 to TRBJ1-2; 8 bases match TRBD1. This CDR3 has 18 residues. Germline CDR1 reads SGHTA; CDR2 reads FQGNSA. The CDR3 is CAISSSLGRQQGVYGYTF. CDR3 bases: TGTGCCATCAGCTCCTCCCTAGGCCGACAACAGGGGGTCTATGGCTACACCTTC.

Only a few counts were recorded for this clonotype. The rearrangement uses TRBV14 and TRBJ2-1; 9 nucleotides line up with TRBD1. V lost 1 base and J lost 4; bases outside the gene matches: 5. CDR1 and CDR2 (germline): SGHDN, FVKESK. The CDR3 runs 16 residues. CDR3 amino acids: CASSQVGTGWYNEQFF. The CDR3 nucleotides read TGTGCCAGCAGCCAAGTGGGGACAGGGTGGTACAATGAGCAGTTCTTC.

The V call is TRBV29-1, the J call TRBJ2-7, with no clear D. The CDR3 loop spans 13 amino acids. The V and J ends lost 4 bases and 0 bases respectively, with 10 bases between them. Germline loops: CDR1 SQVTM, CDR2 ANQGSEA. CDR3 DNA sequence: TGCAGCGTTGGTACGGAGACCTCCTACGAGCAGTACTTC. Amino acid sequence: CSVGTETSYEQYF.

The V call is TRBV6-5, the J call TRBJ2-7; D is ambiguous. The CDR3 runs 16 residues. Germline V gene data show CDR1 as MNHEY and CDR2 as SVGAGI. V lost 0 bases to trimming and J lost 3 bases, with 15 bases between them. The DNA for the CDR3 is TGTGCCAGCAGTTACTCTGCCGGGCCGTCGTACTACGAGCAGTACTTC. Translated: CASSYSAGPSYYEQYF.

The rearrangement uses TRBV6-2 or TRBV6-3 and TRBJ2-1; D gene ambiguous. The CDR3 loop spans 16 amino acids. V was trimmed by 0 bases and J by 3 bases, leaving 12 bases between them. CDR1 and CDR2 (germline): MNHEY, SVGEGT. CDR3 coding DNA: TGTGCCAGCAGTTACTCGTCCAGGTCGGACTACAATGAGCAGTTCTTC. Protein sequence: CASSYSSRSDYNEQFF.

In nucleotides, the CDR3 is TGTGCCAGCAGCCAAGAGATCAGGGGGCCTAACATTCAGTACTTC. This codes for CASSQEIRGPNIQYF. The chain couples TRBV4-2 to TRBJ2-4, with TRBD1 matching 8 bases. CDR3 length: 15 amino acids. The germline gives CDR1 LGHNA, CDR2 YNFKEQ. Unmatched junction bases numbered 5, after V lost 0 bases and J lost 7 bases.

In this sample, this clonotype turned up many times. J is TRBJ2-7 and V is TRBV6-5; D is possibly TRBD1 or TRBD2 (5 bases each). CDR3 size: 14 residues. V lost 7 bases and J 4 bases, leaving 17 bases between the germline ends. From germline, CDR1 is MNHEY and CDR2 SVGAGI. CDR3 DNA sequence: TGTGCCAGCATGGGGCGCGGGTGGGGGTACGAGCAGTACTTC. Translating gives CASMGRGWGYEQYF.

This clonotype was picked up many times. CDR3 nucleotide sequence: TGTGCCAGCAGTTACGACCCCAGGGCAGAGAGCTCCTACAATGAGCAGTTCTTC. Protein: CASSYDPRAESSYNEQFF. The gene calls are TRBV7-9 and TRBJ2-1, with a possible D match to TRBD1 (5 bases). This CDR3 region has 18 residues. The germline CDR1 and CDR2 sequences are SEHNR and FQNEAQ (reference sequence). The V and J ends lost 6 bases and 0 bases respectively, with 21 bases between them.

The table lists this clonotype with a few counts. In DNA form, the CDR3 reads TGTGCCACCAGTGCCCGACAGGCCGGAGGCCCACCCAATGAGCAGTTCTTC. Residues: CATSARQAGGPPNEQFF. This chain links TRBV24-1 with TRBJ2-1; a possible D gene is TRBD1 (6 bases). The length of the CDR3 is 17 residues. The germline CDR1 and CDR2 sequences are KGHDR and SFDVKD. Trimming left V 5 bases short and J 6 bases short, with 22 bases between.

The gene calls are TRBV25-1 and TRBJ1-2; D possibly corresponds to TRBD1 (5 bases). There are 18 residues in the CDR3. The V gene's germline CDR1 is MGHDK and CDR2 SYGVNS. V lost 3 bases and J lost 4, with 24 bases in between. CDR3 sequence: CASSDSGKPSYIFYGYTF. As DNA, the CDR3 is TGTGCCAGCAGTGATTCAGGGAAACCCAGTTACATTTTCTATGGCTACACCTTC.

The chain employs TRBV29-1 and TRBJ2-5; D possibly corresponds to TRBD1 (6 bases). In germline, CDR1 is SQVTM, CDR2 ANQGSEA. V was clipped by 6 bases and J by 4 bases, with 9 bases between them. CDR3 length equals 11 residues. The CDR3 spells CSVTGRETQYF. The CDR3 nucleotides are TGCAGCGTCACAGGGAGAGAGACCCAGTACTTC.

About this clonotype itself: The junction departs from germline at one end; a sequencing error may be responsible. CDR3 region: CVSTFGIANTGELFF. The CDR3 nucleotides are TGTGTCAGCACATTCGGGATCGCGAACACCGGGGAGCTGTTTTTT. The chain employs TRBV27 and TRBJ2-2; maybe TRBD2 (5 bases). Germline CDR1 reads MNHEY; CDR2 reads SMNVEV (reference sequence). CDR3 length: 15 residues.

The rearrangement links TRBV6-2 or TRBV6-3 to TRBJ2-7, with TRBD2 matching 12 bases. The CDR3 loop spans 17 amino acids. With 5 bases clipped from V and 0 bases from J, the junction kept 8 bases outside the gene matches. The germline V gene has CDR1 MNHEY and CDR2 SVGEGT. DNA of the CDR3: TGTGCCAGCAGTCCTGGACTAGCGGGGTCGAGCTCCTACGAGCAGTACGTC. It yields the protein CASSPGLAGSSSYEQYV.

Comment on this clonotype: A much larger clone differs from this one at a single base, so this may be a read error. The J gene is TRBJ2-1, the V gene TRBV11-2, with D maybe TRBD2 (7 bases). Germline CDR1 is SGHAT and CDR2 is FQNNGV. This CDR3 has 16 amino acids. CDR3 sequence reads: CVSSLVWRGPHNEQFF. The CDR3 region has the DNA TGTGTCAGCAGCTTAGTTTGGCGGGGGCCCCACAATGAGCAGTTCTTC.

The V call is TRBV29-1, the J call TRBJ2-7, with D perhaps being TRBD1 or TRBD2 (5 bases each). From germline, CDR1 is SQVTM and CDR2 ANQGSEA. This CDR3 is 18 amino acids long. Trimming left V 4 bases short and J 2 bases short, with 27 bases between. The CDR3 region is CSVVGQPPGRSLTYEQYF. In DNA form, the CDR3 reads TGCAGCGTTGTGGGCCAGCCACCGGGACGCAGCCTAACCTACGAGCAGTACTTC.

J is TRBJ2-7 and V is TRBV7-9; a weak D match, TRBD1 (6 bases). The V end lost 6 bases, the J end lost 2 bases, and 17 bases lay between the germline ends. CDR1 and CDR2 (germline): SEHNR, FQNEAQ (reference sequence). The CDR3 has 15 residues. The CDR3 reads CASSPRGTPTYEQYF. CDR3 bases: TGTGCCAGCAGTCCCAGAGGGACACCCACCTACGAGCAGTACTTC. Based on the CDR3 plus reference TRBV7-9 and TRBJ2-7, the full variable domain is DTGVSQNPRHKITKRGQNVTFRCDPISEHNRLYWYRQTLGQGPEFLTYFQNEAQLEKSRLLSDRFSAERPKGSFSTLEIQRTEQGDSAMYLCASSPRGTPTYEQYFGPGTRLTVT.

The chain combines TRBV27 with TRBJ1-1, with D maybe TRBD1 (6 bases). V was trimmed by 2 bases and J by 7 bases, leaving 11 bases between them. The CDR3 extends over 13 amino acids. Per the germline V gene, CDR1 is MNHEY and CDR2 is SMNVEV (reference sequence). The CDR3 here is CASSLLGTFEAFF. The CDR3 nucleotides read TGTGCCAGCAGTTTACTCGGGACATTTGAAGCTTTCTTT.

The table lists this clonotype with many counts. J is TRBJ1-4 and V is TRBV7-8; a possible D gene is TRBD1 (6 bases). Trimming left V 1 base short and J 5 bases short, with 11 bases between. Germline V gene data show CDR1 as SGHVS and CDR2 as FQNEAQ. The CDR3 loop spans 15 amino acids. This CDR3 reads CASSLGDTGNEKLFF. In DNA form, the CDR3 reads TGTGCCAGCAGCTTAGGAGACACAGGGAATGAAAAACTGTTTTTT.

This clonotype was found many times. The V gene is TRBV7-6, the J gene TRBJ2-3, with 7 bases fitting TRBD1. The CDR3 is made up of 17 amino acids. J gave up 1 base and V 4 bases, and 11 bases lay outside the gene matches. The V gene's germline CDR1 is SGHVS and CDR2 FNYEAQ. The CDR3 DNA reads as TGTGCCAGCAGCTATACAGGGGCCCCTTATGGCACAGATACGCAGTATTTT. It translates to CASSYTGAPYGTDTQYF.

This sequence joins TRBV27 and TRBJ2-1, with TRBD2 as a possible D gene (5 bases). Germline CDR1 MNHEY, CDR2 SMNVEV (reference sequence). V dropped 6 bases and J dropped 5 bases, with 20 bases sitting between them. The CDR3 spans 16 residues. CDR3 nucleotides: TGTGCCAGCAGCCTTCCTGGCGGGTTGACCAACAATGAGCAGTTCTTC. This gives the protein CASSLPGGLTNNEQFF.

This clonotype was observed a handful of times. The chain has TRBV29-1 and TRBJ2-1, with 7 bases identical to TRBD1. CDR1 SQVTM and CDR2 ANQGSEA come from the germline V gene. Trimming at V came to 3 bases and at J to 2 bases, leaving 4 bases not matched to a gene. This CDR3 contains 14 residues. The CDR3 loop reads CSVEKDRTYNEQFF. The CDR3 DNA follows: TGCAGCGTTGAGAAGGACAGGACCTACAATGAGCAGTTCTTC.

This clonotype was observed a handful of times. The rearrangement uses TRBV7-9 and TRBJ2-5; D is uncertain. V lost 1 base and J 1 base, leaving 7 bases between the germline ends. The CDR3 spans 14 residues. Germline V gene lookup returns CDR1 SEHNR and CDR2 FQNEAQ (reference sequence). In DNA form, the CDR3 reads TGTGCCAGCAGCTTAGTACAAATCCAAGAGACCCAGTACTTC. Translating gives CASSLVQIQETQYF. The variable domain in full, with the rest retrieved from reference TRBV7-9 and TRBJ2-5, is DTGVSQNPRHKITKRGQNVTFRCDPISEHNRLYWYRQTLGQGPEFLTYFQNEAQLEKSRLLSDRFSAERPKGSFSTLEIQRTEQGDSAMYLCASSLVQIQETQYFGPGTRLLVL.

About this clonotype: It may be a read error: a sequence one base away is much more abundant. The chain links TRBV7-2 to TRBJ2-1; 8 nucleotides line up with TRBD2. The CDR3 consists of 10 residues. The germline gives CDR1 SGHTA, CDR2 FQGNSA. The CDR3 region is CASSSGLELF. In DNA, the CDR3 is TGTGCCAGCAGCTCGGGACTAGAGCTCTTC. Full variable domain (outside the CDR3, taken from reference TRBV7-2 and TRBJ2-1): GAGVSQSPSNKVTEKGKDVELRCDPISGHTALYWYRQSLGQGLEFLIYFQGNSAPDKSGLPSDRFSAERTGGSVSTLTIQRTQQEDSAVYLCASSSGLELFGPGTRLTVL.

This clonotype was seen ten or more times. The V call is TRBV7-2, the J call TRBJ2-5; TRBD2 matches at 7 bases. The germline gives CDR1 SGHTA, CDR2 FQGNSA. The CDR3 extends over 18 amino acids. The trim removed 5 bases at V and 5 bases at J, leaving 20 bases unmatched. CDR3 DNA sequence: TGTGCCAGCAGCCTTGTTCGTGTCAGCGGGGCTCATAGGGAGACCCAGTACTTC. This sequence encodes CASSLVRVSGAHRETQYF.